This entry describes one T cell receptor (beta chain). At least ten counts were recorded for this clonotype. Its antigen has not been determined. No base qualities exist here, and no much larger clone lies one base off it. A constant-region primer and ProtoScript II reverse transcriptase were used to reverse-transcribe TCRbeta-specific cDNA from around 540 ng total RNA. The TCRbeta libraries were prepared through three rounds of nested multiplex PCR following a slightly modified ARM-PCR procedure. The first two PCR rounds used multiplex TRBV1-TRBV30 forward primers with a Cbeta reverse primer, each for approximately 11 cycles. Sample barcodes and Illumina adapters were attached in a final 25-cycle PCR using Deep VentR polymerase. Before sequencing, amplicons of 200-500 bp were purified from gel using a QIAquick gel extraction kit. The TCRbeta amplicons were sequenced with 250-bp paired-end reads on an Illumina HiSeq 2500. Per the source publication's procedure: Quality trimming of reads was performed with Trimmomatic v0.33, and paired reads were merged with FLASH v1.2.11 so that full CDR3 sequences could be recovered. V, D and J germline segments were assigned to the rearranged TCRbeta sequences by MiGEC v1.2.1b. Clonotype statistics and Shannon-Wiener diversity indices were calculated with VDJtools v1.0.0. Except for diversity analysis, only each sample's 250 most abundant clonotypes were used in subsequent analyses to reduce sampling bias. TCRdb handled the public reads itself, with Q25 trimming in fastp and clone calling in MiXCR, and kept productive beta chains. Each record represents a unique CDR3 protein, reported with the most common genes and DNA among its rows. What appears here as the V and J calls and clone size reflects TCRdb's work, not the paper's. The sample table contains 100,000 or so distinct CDR3 sequences; only one count was recorded for approximately 70% of them. The ten top clones hold 9.5% to 15% of the sample.

This record comes from a study of tumor-infiltrating lymphocytes in primary liver carcinoma (dated 2017 in TCRdb). Describing the broader study: Of the five patients, three men and two women aged 30 to 69 years, four had hepatocellular carcinoma and one had combined HCC and intrahepatic cholangiocarcinoma. The tumors of the five patients were staged as T1-T3 N0M0, with maximum diameters ranging from about 4 to 10 cm. Samples yielded roughly 3.65 to 7.5 million productive TCRbeta reads; read depth did not differ significantly between tissue types. Across five regions of each liver tumor, along with adjacent normal tissue and blood, the study brought together TCRbeta repertoire sequencing, expression microarrays and whole-exome sequencing. A total of some 35 specimens from 5 patients went through TCRbeta repertoire sequencing, namely 25 tumor regions, 5 adjacent noncancerous liver tissues and 5 peripheral blood samples. To link TCRbeta repertoire diversity to the local molecular phenotype, the roughly 23 tumor region samples were profiled with Agilent mRNA microarrays. Repertoires from technical replicates were highly reproducible, with mean shared-clone rates around 0.87 and correlation coefficients above 0.98.

The research as a whole found: Repertoire overlap was found to be higher between tumor regions (mean about 35%) than between tumor-adjacent (roughly 17%) or tumor-blood (about 14%) pairs, consistent with antigen-driven expansion. Compared with blood, tumors had a significantly larger share of the repertoire taken up by the top 250 clones (p = 0.039). Since the samples were bulk and unsorted, there was no way to compare CD4+ and CD8+ T cell repertoires. With just four or five patients in the study, the authors point out that the findings should be validated in a larger study. Only the TCR beta chain was sequenced, which likely underestimates true repertoire diversity because unpaired alpha chains were not captured. Only roughly 7-24% of top clones appeared in all five regions of a tumor, which suggests that tumor-infiltrating T cells are spatially heterogeneous.

Without any cell sorting, total RNA and DNA were extracted together from around 20-30 mg of bulk tissue using the AllPrep DNA/RNA mini kit. Between November 2015 and early 2016, roughly five patients in China with histopathologically diagnosed primary liver carcinoma had their tumors surgically resected. Patients had chronic HBV infection and were treatment-naive at sampling. Five spatially separated regions were sampled from each tumor: the superior, inferior, left-lateral and right-lateral poles, plus the tumor centre. More than 80% viable tumor cells were found by histology in every tumor sample. Fresh tumor and adjacent tissue pieces were bisected, with one half stored in RNAlater at -80 degrees C and the other half sent for histology. The germline V gene gives CDR1 as ENHRY and CDR2 as SYGVKD. The CDR3 runs 14 residues from the cysteine to the phenylalanine. Only the CDR3 region is kept as DNA, spanning 42 bases read in frame from base 1. The germline V end is reduced by 6 bases and the J end by 2 bases; junction bases left unmatched: 2.

The receptor was isolated from a woman aged 55-69 years with primary liver carcinoma and hepatitis B virus infection. The chain is made from TRBV10-3 and TRBJ2-5, with TRBD2 matching 11 junction bases. The sequenced sample consisted of liver tumor tissue from sampling region 2. In the paper's terms, the cell subset or site label means: tumor region T2, inferior pole. The nucleotide sequence reads as follows: TGTGCCATCAGAGGGACTAGCGGACAAGAGACCCAGTACTTC. This is translated as CAIRGTSGQETQYF.